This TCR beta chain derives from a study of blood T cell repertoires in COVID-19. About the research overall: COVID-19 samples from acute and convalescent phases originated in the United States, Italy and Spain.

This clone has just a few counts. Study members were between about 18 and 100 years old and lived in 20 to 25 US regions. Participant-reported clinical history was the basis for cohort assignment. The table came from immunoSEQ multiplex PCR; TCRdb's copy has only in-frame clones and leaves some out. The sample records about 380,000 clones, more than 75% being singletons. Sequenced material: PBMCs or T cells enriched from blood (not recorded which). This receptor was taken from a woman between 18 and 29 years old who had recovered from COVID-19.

The CDR3 spells CASSPINLGLAGNTDTQYF. CDR3 coding DNA: TGCGCCAGCAGCCCAATTAACCTCGGACTAGCGGGGAACACAGATACGCAGTATTTT. The V and J genes are TRBV4-1 and TRBJ2-3; 12 bases align to TRBD2. The germline gives CDR1 MGHRA, CDR2 YSYEKL. Trimming cost V 4 bases and J 2 bases; bases outside gene matches: 13. This CDR3 comprises 19 residues.